The source of this T cell receptor (beta chain) is a study of vaccination effects on CD4 cells after COVID-19 (dated by TCRdb to between 2020 and 2023). Regarding the complete study: Participants received two doses of either the BNT162b2 or the mRNA-1273 mRNA SARS-CoV-2 vaccine. Pre-vaccine samples were collected from a couple of convalescent patients 16 days and one week before the first dose, corresponding to 142 and 148 days after COVID-19 diagnosis. The full study included some eleven COVID-19 convalescent patients and a few SARS-CoV-2-naive healthy vaccine recipients. In both COVID-19 convalescent patients and infection-naive vaccine recipients, the study compared SARS-CoV-2 spike-specific CD4+ TCR repertoires from before mRNA vaccination with those from after it. Cultures from other donors in the study were sequenced using the Oncomine TCR Beta short-read assay on an Illumina iSeq 100. Findings and caveats that apply to the study as a whole: For convalescent patients, new clones induced by the vaccine made up most of the post-vaccine spike-reactive repertoire, and these new clones were largely distinct from the clones induced by infection. Limitations of the study were the small number of convalescent patients and the absence of early post-infection timepoints. Clones induced by infection and clones induced by vaccination both contracted markedly at late timepoints after vaccination, which fits with T cell responses waning over time.

Of note for this clone: The target of this receptor is not known. It has no much larger one-base neighbor in the sample; base qualities were not kept.

Libraries were built with the immunoSEQ multiplex PCR assay. DNA from the cultured and isolated CD4+ T cells underwent TCR beta CDR3 sequencing. As for the authors' bioinformatics: Non-productive TCR sequences were discarded, and reads were trimmed to the CDR3 region, with only CDR3s of 7 or more amino acids retained. The MANAFEST web app was used to identify antigen-specific clonotypes by comparing expansion in peptide wells with expansion in reference cultures. To count as positive, a clone had to show expansion at FDR<0.05 compared with the reference and with all other wells, an odds ratio above 5, and a frequency above 0.1% in two replicate wells. Clonotypes significantly expanded in SARS-CoV-2 spike wells and in at least one common cold coronavirus spike condition were defined as cross-reactive. Using the stringdist R package, CDR3 similarity was measured by Levenshtein distance, and unrooted trees were constructed with ape in R 3.6.1. TCRdb retrieved this table from immuneACCESS and kept in-frame rearrangements only. Not all clones are present; in checked studies, unresolved V genes account for under half, and no reason is known for the remainder. V and J calls and clone size come straight from that table; D and trimming were deduced from the DNA. The sample records around 28,000 clones, 77% of which are singletons. The ten largest clones add up to about 19% of the sample.

To identify antigen-specific CD4+ T cell clonotypes by their expansion, the ViraFEST assay first stimulated PBMC with viral peptide pools and then applied TCR sequencing. After 10 days of culture, CD4+ T cells were isolated with the EasySep CD4+ T cell isolation kit. Convalescent patients had PCR-confirmed SARS-CoV-2 infection between March and December 2020, before Alpha, Beta and Delta variants emerged in the United States. Roughly 2.1 million PBMC per well were cultured in IMDM with 5% human AB serum, around 9.1 IU/ml IL-2 and gentamicin, plus 10 ug/ml peptides. On days 3 and 7, half of the culture medium was replaced with fresh IL-2-containing medium. Unless noted otherwise, every peptide stimulation condition was cultured in triplicate wells. Using Ficoll-Paque Plus gradient centrifugation, PBMC were separated from whole blood and then either used fresh or cryopreserved at -140C. The spike proteins of SARS-CoV-2 and of the common cold coronaviruses HCoV-NL63, HCoV-OC43 and HCoV-229E were spanned by overlapping peptide pools. Genomic DNA was extracted from cultured CD4+ T cells with the QIAamp micro DNA kit.

Sample: CD4+ T cells from PBMCs cultured with HCoV-NL63 spike peptides, taken before COVID-19 vaccination. The cell subset or site label for this specimen denotes: HCoV-NL63 spike overlapping peptide pool stimulation. The sequence came from a human donor who had a prior SARS-CoV-2 infection.

CDR3 loop: CASSDSTNYGYTF. Read as DNA, the sequence is TGTGCCAGCAGTGACAGTACTAACTATGGCTACACCTTC. The sequence joins TRBV5-5 to TRBJ1-2, with TRBD1 tentatively as D gene (5 bases match). The germline V gene (reference sequence) specifies SGHKS as CDR1 and YYEKEE as CDR2. Cut back by 5 bases and 0 bases, the V and J ends lie 8 bases apart. The CDR3 measures 13 amino acids from cysteine to phenylalanine. Only the CDR3 portion is preserved as DNA: 39 bases, with reading frame beginning at the first base.